Shown below are 30 T cell receptor beta chains from a single sample sequenced in a study of post-analysis software for immune sequencing data. Study results and limitations: Elevated frequency relative to controls characterized four or five TRBV segments in patients, TRBV5-6, TRBV5-1 and TRBV20-1 among them.

Each TCR beta cDNA library carried unique molecular identifiers. TCRdb recomputed calls from the PCR reads with MiXCR, one row per CDR3 protein. Of around 500,000 distinct CDR3 sequences listed, about a third are singletons. These TCRs' antigens remain unknown. The sequenced sample was blood. The receptors were sampled from a girl aged 2 to 17 with multiple sclerosis.

This rearrangement joins TRBV20-1 to TRBJ2-5; 9 nucleotides match TRBD2. The J segment lost 4 bases and the V segment lost 6 bases, leaving 3 bases of the junction unmatched. The CDR3 totals 12 residues. The germline gives CDR1 DFQATT, CDR2 SNEGSKA (reference sequence). The CDR3: CSAIAGVETQYF. CDR3 DNA sequence: TGCAGTGCCATAGCGGGGGTAGAGACCCAGTACTTC.

The genes are TRBV5-1 and TRBJ1-5; TRBD1 matches at 9 bases. The CDR3 runs to 16 residues. Germline V gene lookup returns CDR1 SGHRS and CDR2 YFSETQ. Trimming at V came to 4 bases and at J to 3 bases, leaving 8 bases not matched to a gene. The CDR3 loop is CASSPGTGIYNQPQHF. DNA of the CDR3: TGCGCCAGCAGCCCAGGGACAGGGATTTACAATCAGCCCCAGCATTTT.

The chain has TRBV29-1 and TRBJ1-2; D is perhaps TRBD1 (5 bases). Germline values: CDR1 SQVTM, CDR2 ANQGSEA. Trimming pared 0 bases from V and 8 bases from J, leaving 13 bases between. This CDR3 region has 13 residues. The CDR3 sequence: CSVEEANRGGYTF. CDR3 in DNA: TGCAGCGTTGAAGAGGCGAATCGGGGGGGCTACACCTTC.

J is TRBJ2-1 and V is TRBV2; D not resolved. There are 11 residues in the CDR3. The germline V gene encodes CDR1 SNHLY and CDR2 FYNNEI. V lost 6 bases to trimming and J lost 7 bases, with 7 bases between them. CDR3 DNA: TGTGCCAGCAGCGTTGTTAATGAGCAGTTCTTC. Protein: CASSVVNEQFF.

The chain combines TRBV29-1 with TRBJ1-1; D is undetermined. Trimming shortened V by 7 bases and J by 2 bases, and 14 bases separated the two germline ends. The germline V gene has CDR1 SQVTM and CDR2 ANQGSEA. CDR3 size: 13 residues. This CDR3 is CSAGGWGNTEAFF. The CDR3 nucleotides are TGCAGCGCCGGTGGCTGGGGAAACACTGAAGCTTTCTTT.

The J gene is TRBJ1-2, the V gene TRBV20-1; D is ambiguous. The germline V gene has CDR1 DFQATT and CDR2 SNEGSKA (reference sequence). Deletions cut 1 base from V and 4 bases from J, with 10 bases between. The CDR3 has 13 residues. CDR3 region: CSARARMIYGYTF. The DNA of the CDR3 is TGCAGTGCTAGAGCCAGGATGATCTATGGCTACACCTTC.

The V gene is TRBV3-1, the J gene TRBJ1-5, with a weak D call TRBD1 (5 bases). Germline CDR1 and CDR2: LGHDT and YNNKEL (reference sequence). The CDR3 has 13 amino acids. Trimming stripped 1 base from V and 6 bases from J, with 7 bases between. CDR3 residues: CASSQVRGQPQHF. CDR3 coding DNA: TGTGCCAGCAGCCAAGTAAGGGGTCAGCCCCAGCATTTT.

In regard to this clonotype: One end of the junction does not line up with germline, which may come from a read error. The chain is built from TRBV24-1 and TRBJ2-3; tentatively, D is TRBD1 or TRBD2 (5 bases each). The germline CDR1 and CDR2 sequences are KGHDR and SFDVKD. CDR3 length: 14 amino acids. Here the CDR3 DNA reads TGTGCCGCCAGTAAGGCCGGGGCCACAGATACGCAGTATTTT. Translated, it gives CAASKAGATDTQYF.

About this clonotype: This CDR3 fails to terminate in the conserved phenylalanine or tryptophan, so it likely reflects a read error. This chain connects TRBV5-1 to TRBJ2-7, with 10 nucleotides matching TRBD2. Gene TRBJ2-5 matches the end of the DNA better, so the J call may be wrong. This CDR3 is built from 15 residues. Germline lookup yields CDR1 SGHRS and CDR2 YFSETQ. The CDR3 nucleotides read TGCGCCAGCAGCTTGGAACTAGCGGGGTTGGAGACCCAGTACTAC. Translation: CASSLELAGLETQYY.

V gene TRBV11-2 combines with J gene TRBJ1-4; D is ambiguous. This CDR3 is 11 amino acids long. The V and J ends lost 5 bases and 15 bases respectively, with 13 bases between them. CDR1 and CDR2 (germline): SGHAT, FQNNGV. This CDR3 reads CASSPDREVFF. The CDR3 nucleotides are TGTGCCAGCAGCCCGGACCGGGAGGTGTTTTTT. Full variable domain (missing parts from reference TRBV11-2 and TRBJ1-4): EAGVAQSPRYKIIEKRQSVAFWCNPISGHATLYWYQQILGQGPKLLIQFQNNGVVDDSQLPKDRFSAERLKGVDSTLKIQPAKLEDSAVYLCASSPDREVFFGSGTQLSVL.

The rearrangement joins TRBV6-6 to TRBJ1-2, with D possibly matching TRBD1 (6 bases). Germline V gene lookup returns CDR1 MNHNY and CDR2 SVGAGI (reference sequence). This CDR3 region has 15 residues. V lost 7 bases to trimming and J lost 8 bases, with 23 bases between them. CDR3 in amino acids: CASTIRTGHLPGYTF. The CDR3 DNA follows: TGTGCCAGCACCATCCGAACAGGGCATCTGCCCGGCTACACCTTC.

This clonotype was detected once. The chain employs TRBV18 and TRBJ1-5, with 8 bases matching TRBD1. The germline gives CDR1 KGHSH, CDR2 LQKENI. This CDR3 has 16 amino acids. The V gene end was trimmed by 1 base and the J gene end by 2 bases; junction bases not matched to a gene: 4. The DNA for the CDR3 is TGTGCCAGCTCACCACGGGGACAGGATGGCAATCAGCCCCAGCATTTT. Amino acids: CASSPRGQDGNQPQHF.

This clonotype was counted only a few times. This chain joins TRBV20-1 and TRBJ2-4; 7 bases are shared with TRBD1. This CDR3 spans 13 amino acids. V trimming: 3 bases; J trimming: 6 bases; junction bases outside the gene matches: 5. Germline V gene lookup returns CDR1 DFQATT and CDR2 SNEGSKA (reference sequence). This chain's CDR3 is CSARGQSRNIQYF. Written as DNA, the CDR3 is TGCAGTGCTAGGGGACAGTCCAGAAACATTCAGTACTTC.

This clonotype was recorded a few times. This chain links TRBV24-1 with TRBJ2-3; 10 bases agree with TRBD2. The trim removed 6 bases at V and 4 bases at J, leaving 15 bases unmatched. The CDR3 length is 18 residues. The germline V gene has CDR1 KGHDR and CDR2 SFDVKD. The CDR3 region is CATSPPRALAGVADTQYF. In DNA, the CDR3 is TGTGCCACCAGTCCCCCTCGTGCGCTAGCGGGGGTTGCAGATACGCAGTATTTT.

This clonotype has only a few counts. The rearrangement uses TRBV29-1 and TRBJ2-7; 7 nucleotides align to TRBD1. V gave up 7 bases and J gave up 0 bases; unmatched junction bases: 6. The CDR3 has 13 amino acids. From germline, CDR1 is SQVTM and CDR2 ANQGSEA. The CDR3 loop reads CSAWTGSSYEQYF. The CDR3 nucleotides are TGCAGCGCGTGGACAGGCAGCTCCTACGAGCAGTACTTC.

Comments on this clonotype: A much more abundant neighbour one base away suggests this may be a read error. V and J are TRBV11-1 and TRBJ2-1; 12 bases line up with TRBD1. Germline CDR1 and CDR2: SGHAT and FQDESV (reference sequence). After removal of 5 bases from V and 12 bases from J, the junction contained 11 bases not matched to a gene. The CDR3 totals 15 residues. This CDR3 reads CASSARDRGQGGQFF. The CDR3 nucleotides read TGTGCCAGCAGCGCACGGGACAGGGGGCAAGGTGGGCAGTTCTTC.

The V and J genes are TRBV6-6 and TRBJ1-1; D is possibly TRBD1 (5 bases). The germline gives CDR1 MNHNY, CDR2 SVGAGI (reference sequence). This CDR3 comprises 14 residues. Trimming removed 3 bases at V and 3 bases at J, with 11 bases between. CDR3 protein: CASSYSRDYTEAFF. CDR3 DNA sequence: TGTGCCAGCAGTTATTCCAGGGACTACACTGAAGCTTTCTTT.

There are a few counts of this clonotype. The rearrangement joins TRBV10-1 to TRBJ1-1; tentatively, D is TRBD1 (6 bases). The CDR3 has 15 residues. V was shortened by 6 bases and J by 0 bases, with 14 bases between the two germline ends. Germline V gives CDR1 WNHNN, CDR2 SYGVQD (reference sequence). The chain's CDR3 is CASRLSRGLNTEAFF. In DNA, the CDR3 is TGCGCCAGCAGACTTTCTAGGGGGTTGAACACTGAAGCTTTCTTT.

The J gene is TRBJ2-5, the V gene TRBV6-6; TRBD2 agrees at 8 bases. Germline V gives CDR1 MNHNY, CDR2 SVGAGI (reference sequence). Germline trimming cut 2 bases from V and 5 bases from J; bases unmatched to any gene: 7. This CDR3 comprises 15 residues. The CDR3 loop is CASSYPSGGGETQYF. The CDR3 nucleotides are TGTGCCAGCAGTTACCCCAGCGGGGGAGGCGAGACCCAGTACTTC.

The V and J genes are TRBV20-1 and TRBJ1-2, with a weak D call TRBD1 (5 bases). V lost 3 bases, J lost 4 bases, and 21 bases lay in between. Germline V gene lookup returns CDR1 DFQATT and CDR2 SNEGSKA (reference sequence). CDR3 size: 16 residues. CDR3 loop: CSASFKRTPFSYGYTF. CDR3 sequence (DNA): TGCAGTGCTAGTTTCAAGAGGACACCTTTTAGCTATGGCTACACCTTC.

V usage is TRBV25-1 and J usage is TRBJ2-1; tentative D call: TRBD2 (5 bases). The CDR3 is 13 amino acids. Per the germline V gene, CDR1 is MGHDK and CDR2 is SYGVNS. The V end lost 5 bases, the J end lost 9 bases, and 14 bases lay between the germline ends. The CDR3 loop is CASSPPSAGEQFF. In DNA, the CDR3 is TGTGCCAGCAGTCCCCCATCCGCGGGTGAGCAGTTCTTC.

V is TRBV5-1 and J is TRBJ2-5; 7 bases map to TRBD1. Germline assignment: CDR1 SGHRS and CDR2 YFSETQ. V shed 7 bases, J shed 5 bases, and the junction held 11 bases outside the gene matches. The CDR3 is 14 amino acids. This CDR3 reads CASREGGAGETQYF. CDR3 DNA sequence: TGCGCCAGCCGTGAAGGGGGCGCCGGGGAGACCCAGTACTTC.

V is TRBV29-1 and J is TRBJ2-3; D not certain. The CDR3 length is 17 residues. The germline V and J ends were trimmed by 4 bases and 0 bases, with 20 bases remaining between them. CDR1 SQVTM and CDR2 ANQGSEA come from the germline V gene. The CDR3 is CSVVGLTRLGSTDTQYF. The CDR3 nucleotides read TGCAGCGTTGTAGGGCTTACAAGGTTGGGTAGCACAGATACGCAGTATTTT.

The chain recombines TRBV6-2 or TRBV6-3 with TRBJ2-3, with D perhaps TRBD2 (5 bases). The germline gives CDR1 MNHEY, CDR2 SVGEGT. The CDR3 runs 15 residues. The V gene lost 6 bases and the J gene lost 2 bases, with 15 bases spanning the gap. The CDR3 DNA reads as TGTGCCAGCAGCCATAGAGGGCTAGTCACAGATACGCAGTATTTT. It encodes CASSHRGLVTDTQYF.

The genes are TRBV20-1 and TRBJ1-1; maybe TRBD1 (5 bases). Between the trimmed V and J ends, which lost 6 bases and 5 bases, there was a span of 22 bases. The germline CDR1 and CDR2 sequences are DFQATT and SNEGSKA (reference sequence). The CDR3 has 15 residues. CDR3 in amino acids: CSARTSGTERTEAFF. The CDR3 DNA is TGCAGTGCCAGGACTTCCGGGACGGAGAGAACTGAAGCTTTCTTT.

V usage is TRBV3-1 and J usage is TRBJ2-3; either TRBD1 or TRBD2 may fit D (5 bases each). This CDR3 has 15 residues. V lost 1 base to trimming and J lost 2 bases, with 10 bases between them. Per germline, CDR1 LGHDT and CDR2 YNNKEL (reference sequence). In DNA, the CDR3 is TGTGCCAGCAGCCAAGCCGGGACGTTCACAGATACGCAGTATTTT. This gives the protein CASSQAGTFTDTQYF.

The chain employs TRBV18 and TRBJ1-2; the D gene is possibly TRBD1 (6 bases). Germline values: CDR1 KGHSH, CDR2 LQKENI. The CDR3 is made up of 14 amino acids. Trimming removed 5 bases from V and 3 bases from J, with 13 bases in between. The CDR3 here is CASSVRQEDYGYTF. The CDR3 nucleotides read TGTGCCAGCTCAGTACGACAGGAGGACTATGGCTACACCTTC.

There are a few counts of this clonotype. The rearrangement uses TRBV9 and TRBJ1-1, with a possible D match to TRBD1 (6 bases). From germline, CDR1 is SGDLS and CDR2 YYNGEE. This CDR3 is 15 amino acids long. Trimming left V 0 bases short and J 0 bases short, with 9 bases between. CDR3 sequence: CASSVEGVLNTEAFF. The CDR3 nucleotides read TGTGCCAGCAGCGTAGAGGGGGTTTTGAACACTGAAGCTTTCTTT.

The genes are TRBV20-1 and TRBJ2-1; D uncertain. CDR3 length: 15 residues. V was pared by 3 bases and J by 2 bases, with 14 bases between. In germline, CDR1 is DFQATT, CDR2 SNEGSKA (reference sequence). CDR3 residues: CSARGNSLPYNEQFF. CDR3 bases: TGCAGTGCTAGGGGAAATAGCCTCCCCTACAATGAGCAGTTCTTC.

This clonotype was detected only a few times. The rearrangement links TRBV10-3 to TRBJ2-3; no clear D gene. Germline V gives CDR1 ENHRY, CDR2 SYGVKD. There are 13 residues in the CDR3. Trimming shortened V by 3 bases and J by 2 bases, and 6 bases separated the two germline ends. The CDR3: CAISEDNTDTQYF. The CDR3 DNA reads as TGTGCCATCAGTGAAGACAACACAGATACGCAGTATTTT.